The entry below describes one T cell receptor (beta chain). The sample comes from a study of blood T cell repertoires in COVID-19. Study details: The samples span acute and convalescent COVID-19 from the United States, Italy and Spain. PBMCs, B-cell-depleted T cells, or T cells were the source of the cDNA or gDNA that made up the material.

Original handling: Quantification of nucleated cells was approximated via reference gene primer amplification. Repertoires were generated with immunoSEQ multiplex PCR, while TCRdb's copy carries only in-frame clones and drops some. V and J calls plus clone size are reproduced from that table; the DNA served to infer D and trimming. Of tens of thousands of clones detected, 82% appear once; the ten largest clones hold about 7.4%. CDR3 size: 15 residues. V dropped 6 bases and J dropped 0 bases, with 11 bases sitting between them. From germline, CDR1 is SGHAT and CDR2 FQNNGV. Sequencing used peripheral blood. The receptor was derived from a human donor in a cohort sampled during active COVID-19. This chain links TRBV11-2 with TRBJ2-2, with D possibly being TRBD2 (5 bases). For the CDR3, the DNA is TGTGCCAGCAGTTCGGGGAGAACGAACACCGGGGAGCTGTTTTTT. Amino acids: CASSSGRTNTGELFF.